This T cell receptor beta chain stems from a study of blood T cell repertoires in COVID-19 (TCRdb year 2020). Turning to the overall study: Samples covering the acute and convalescent phases of COVID-19 were provided by collaborators in the United States, Italy and Spain. The prospective study material was composed of cDNA or gDNA derived from T cells, B-cell-depleted T cells, or PBMCs. Deeply sampled blood TCRbeta repertoires from subjects exposed to, actively infected with, or recovered from COVID-19 were included in the dataset. The repertoires were released in a freely available public database intended as a resource for research on the immune response to SARS-CoV-2. Samples came from the ongoing ImmuneRACE study (first 160 participants) plus 1,254 subjects from 6 global collaborators. The sample metadata nearly always contained a de-identified subject ID, COVID-19 status, age in years and sex. HLA class I and class II types, where available, came from metadata supplied by the sample provider rather than from assay-based typing.

Summary of the overall study and its limitations: The amount of clinical and demographic metadata varied by source and participant and was provided uncurated.

A second Seattle source provided samples from volunteer blood donors who had recovered from COVID-19. Collaborating institutions collected whole blood in K2EDTA tubes following their own protocols. For TCRbeta analysis, collaborators shipped samples as frozen whole blood, isolated PBMCs, or DNA extracted from either of those sample types. The immunoSEQ Assay, a bias-controlled multiplex PCR, was used to amplify TCRbeta CDR3 regions from genomic DNA. The original pipeline was this. The number of nucleated cells in each sample was estimated from the amplification of reference gene primers within the assay. To quantify the absolute abundance of each unique TCRbeta CDR3 rearrangement, sequence reads were collapsed and filtered. For each sample, productive Simpson clonality was calculated as the square root of Simpson's diversity index across productive rearrangements. The immuneACCESS repertoire file appears here via TCRdb, limited to in-frame rearrangements. These files lack a portion of the clones; in checked studies, under half of the deficit traces to unresolved V genes, and the cause of the others is not known. The DNA was the basis for D and trimming; V, J and clone size are from that table. The sample includes about 220,000 clones, with approximately 80% observed a single time. The biggest ten clones account for 4.5% to 5.5% of the sample.

Trimming removed 6 bases from V and 6 bases from J; the gene matches leave 3 bases unexplained. CDR1 LGHDT and CDR2 YNNKEL were looked up in the germline V gene (reference sequence). Including the terminal cysteine and phenylalanine, the CDR3 comprises 12 residues. Kept here is only the CDR3 DNA, which spans 36 bases and is read in frame from base 1. With respect to this clone: Its antigen specificity is not known. Base qualities were left out, and no much larger clone turns up one base away.

The sample comprised peripheral blood. In this chain, TRBV3-1 (or the pseudogene TRBV3-2) is recombined with TRBJ2-3; 7 bases in the middle match TRBD1. This TCR was sampled from a woman aged 55-69 years who had recovered from COVID-19. DNA sequence: TGTGCCAGCAGAGCAGGGGGTGATACGCAGTATTTT. Translated, this gives CASRAGGDTQYF.